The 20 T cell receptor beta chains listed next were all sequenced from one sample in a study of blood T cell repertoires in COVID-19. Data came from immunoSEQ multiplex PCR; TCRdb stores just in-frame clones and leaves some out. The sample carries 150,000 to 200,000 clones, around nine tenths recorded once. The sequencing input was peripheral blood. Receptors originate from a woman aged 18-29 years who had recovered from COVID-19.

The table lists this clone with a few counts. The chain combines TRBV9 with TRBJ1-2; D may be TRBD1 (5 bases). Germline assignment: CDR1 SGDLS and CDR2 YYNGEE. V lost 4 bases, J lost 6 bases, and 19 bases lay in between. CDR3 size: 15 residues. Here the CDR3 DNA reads TGTGCCAGCAGCCCGGCCCCGGGGGAGGTCGATGGCTACACCTTC. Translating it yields CASSPAPGEVDGYTF.

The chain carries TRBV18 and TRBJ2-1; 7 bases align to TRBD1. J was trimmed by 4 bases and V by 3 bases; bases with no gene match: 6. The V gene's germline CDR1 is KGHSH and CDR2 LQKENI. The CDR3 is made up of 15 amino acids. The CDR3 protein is CASSPGTDSYNEQFF. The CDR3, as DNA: TGTGCCAGCTCACCCGGGACAGATAGTTACAATGAGCAGTTCTTC. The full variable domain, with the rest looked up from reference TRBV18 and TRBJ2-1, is NAGVMQNPRHLVRRRGQEARLRCSPMKGHSHVYWYRQLPEEGLKFMVYLQKENIIDESGMPKERFSAEFPKEGPSILRIQQVVRGDSAAYFCASSPGTDSYNEQFFGPGTRLTVL.

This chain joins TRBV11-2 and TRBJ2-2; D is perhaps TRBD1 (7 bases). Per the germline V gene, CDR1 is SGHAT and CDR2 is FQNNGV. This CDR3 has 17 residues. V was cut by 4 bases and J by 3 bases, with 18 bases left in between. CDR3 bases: TGTGCCAGCAGCTCCGCTGGAGGGGGCGCTTACACCGGGGAGCTGTTTTTT. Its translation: CASSSAGGGAYTGELFF.

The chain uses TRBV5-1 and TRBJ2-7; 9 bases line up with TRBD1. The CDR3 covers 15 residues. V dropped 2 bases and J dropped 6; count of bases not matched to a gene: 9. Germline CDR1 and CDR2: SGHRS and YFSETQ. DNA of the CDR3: TGCGCCAGCAGCTTCCAACGGGGACAGGGCCTCGAGCAGTACTTC. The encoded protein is CASSFQRGQGLEQYF.

The CDR3 DNA reads as TGTGCCAGCAGTTACCACACGACAGGGTCGGAGACCCAGTACTTC. Encoded protein: CASSYHTTGSETQYF. The V and J genes are TRBV6-2 or TRBV6-3 and TRBJ2-5, with 7 nucleotides matching TRBD1. Looked up from germline, CDR1 is MNHEY and CDR2 is SVGEGT. The V segment lost 2 bases and the J segment 5 bases; nucleotides outside the gene matches: 8. This CDR3 contains 15 residues.

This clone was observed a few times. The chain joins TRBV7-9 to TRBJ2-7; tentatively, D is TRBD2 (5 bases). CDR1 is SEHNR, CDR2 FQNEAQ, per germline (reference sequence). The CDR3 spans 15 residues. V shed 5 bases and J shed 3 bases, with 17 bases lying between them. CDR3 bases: TGTGCCAGCAGCCCCCGGGGTACGGTCATCTACGAGCAGTACTTC. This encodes CASSPRGTVIYEQYF.

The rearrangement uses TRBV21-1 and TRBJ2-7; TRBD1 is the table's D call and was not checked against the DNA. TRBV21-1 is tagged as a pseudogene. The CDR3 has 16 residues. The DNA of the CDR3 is TGTGCCAGCAGCAGGGGGCGAACAGGGGTAACCCCCGAGCAGTACGTC. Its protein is CASSRGRTGVTPEQYV.

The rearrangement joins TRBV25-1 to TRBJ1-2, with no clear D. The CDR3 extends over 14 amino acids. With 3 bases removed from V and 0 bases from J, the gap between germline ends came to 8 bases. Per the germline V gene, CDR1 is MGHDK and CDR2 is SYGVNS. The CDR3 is CASSEWQANYGYTF. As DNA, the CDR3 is TGTGCCAGCAGTGAGTGGCAGGCTAACTATGGCTACACCTTC.

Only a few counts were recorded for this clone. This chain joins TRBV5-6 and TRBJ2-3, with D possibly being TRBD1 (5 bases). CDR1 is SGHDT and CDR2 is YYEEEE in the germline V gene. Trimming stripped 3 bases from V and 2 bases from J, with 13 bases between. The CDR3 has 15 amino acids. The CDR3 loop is CASSYIGALTDTQYF. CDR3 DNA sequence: TGTGCCAGCAGCTACATAGGGGCTCTCACAGATACGCAGTATTTT.

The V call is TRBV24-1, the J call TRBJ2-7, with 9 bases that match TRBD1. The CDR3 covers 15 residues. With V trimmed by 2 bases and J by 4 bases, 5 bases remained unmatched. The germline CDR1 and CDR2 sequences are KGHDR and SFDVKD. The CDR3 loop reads CATSDSRQGGYEQYF. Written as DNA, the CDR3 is TGTGCCACCAGTGATTCCCGACAGGGGGGTTACGAGCAGTACTTC.

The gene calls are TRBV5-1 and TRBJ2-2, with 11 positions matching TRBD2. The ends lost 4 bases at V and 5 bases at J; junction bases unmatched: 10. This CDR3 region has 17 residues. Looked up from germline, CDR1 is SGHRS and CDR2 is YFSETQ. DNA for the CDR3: TGCGCCAGCAGCCACTTCCCCGGGACTAGCGGAACCGGGGAGCTGTTTTTT. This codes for CASSHFPGTSGTGELFF.

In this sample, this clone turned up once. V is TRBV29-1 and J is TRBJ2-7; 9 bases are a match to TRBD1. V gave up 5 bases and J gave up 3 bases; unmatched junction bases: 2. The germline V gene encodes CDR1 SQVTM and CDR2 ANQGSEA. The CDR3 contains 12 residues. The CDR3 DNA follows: TGCAGCGTTATGACAGGGGGCTACGAGCAGTACGTC. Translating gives CSVMTGGYEQYV.

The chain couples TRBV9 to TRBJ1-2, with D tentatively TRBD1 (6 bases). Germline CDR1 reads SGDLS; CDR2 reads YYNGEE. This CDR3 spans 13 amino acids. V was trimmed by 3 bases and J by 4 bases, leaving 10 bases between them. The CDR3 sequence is CASSADSSYGYTF. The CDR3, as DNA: TGTGCCAGCAGCGCGGACAGCAGCTATGGCTACACCTTC.

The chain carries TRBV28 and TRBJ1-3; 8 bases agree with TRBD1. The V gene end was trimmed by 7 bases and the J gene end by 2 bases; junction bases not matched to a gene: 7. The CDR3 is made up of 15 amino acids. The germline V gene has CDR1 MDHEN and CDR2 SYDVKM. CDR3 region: CASIPAGGAGNTIYF. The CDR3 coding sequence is TGTGCCAGCATCCCCGCAGGGGGCGCTGGAAACACCATATATTTT.

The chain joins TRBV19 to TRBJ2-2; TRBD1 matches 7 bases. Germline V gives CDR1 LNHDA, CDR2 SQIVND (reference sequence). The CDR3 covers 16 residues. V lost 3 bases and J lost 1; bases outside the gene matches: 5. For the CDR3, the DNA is TGTGCCAGTAGTATCATACAGGGGCGGAACACCGGGGAGCTGTTTTTT. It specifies CASSIIQGRNTGELFF. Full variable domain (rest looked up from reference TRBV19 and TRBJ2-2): DGGITQSPKYLFRKEGQNVTLSCEQNLNHDAMYWYRQDPGQGLRLIYYSQIVNDFQKGDIAEGYSVSREKKESFPLTVTSAQKNPTAFYLCASSIIQGRNTGELFFGEGSRLTVL.

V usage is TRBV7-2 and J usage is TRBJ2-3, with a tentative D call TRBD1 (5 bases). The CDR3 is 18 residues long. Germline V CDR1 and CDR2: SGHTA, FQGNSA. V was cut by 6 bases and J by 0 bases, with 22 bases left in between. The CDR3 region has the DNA TGTGCCAGCAGACAGGACGCATTCGTTCTTTCTAGCACAGATACGCAGTATTTT. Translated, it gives CASRQDAFVLSSTDTQYF. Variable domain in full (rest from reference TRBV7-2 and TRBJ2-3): GAGVSQSPSNKVTEKGKDVELRCDPISGHTALYWYRQSLGQGLEFLIYFQGNSAPDKSGLPSDRFSAERTGGSVSTLTIQRTQQEDSAVYLCASRQDAFVLSSTDTQYFGPGTRLTVL.

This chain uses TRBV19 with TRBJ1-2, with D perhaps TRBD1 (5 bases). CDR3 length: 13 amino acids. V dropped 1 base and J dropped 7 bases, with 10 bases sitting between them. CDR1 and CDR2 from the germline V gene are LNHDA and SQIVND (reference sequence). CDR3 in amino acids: CASSIVWTTGYTF. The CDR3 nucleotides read TGTGCCAGTAGTATAGTTTGGACAACTGGCTACACCTTC.

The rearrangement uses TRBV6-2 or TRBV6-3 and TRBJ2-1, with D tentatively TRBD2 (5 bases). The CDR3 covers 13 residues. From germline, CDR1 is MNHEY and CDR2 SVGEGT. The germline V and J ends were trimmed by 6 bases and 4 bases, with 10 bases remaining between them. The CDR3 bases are TGTGCCAGCAGCCTAGCCCTTTACAATGAGCAGTTCTTC. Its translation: CASSLALYNEQFF.

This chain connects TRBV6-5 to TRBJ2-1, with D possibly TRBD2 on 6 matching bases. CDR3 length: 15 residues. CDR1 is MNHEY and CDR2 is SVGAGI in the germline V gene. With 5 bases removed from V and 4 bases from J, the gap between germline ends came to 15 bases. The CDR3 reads CASSRGTAPYNEQFF. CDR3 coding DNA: TGTGCCAGCAGTCGCGGGACGGCGCCTTACAATGAGCAGTTCTTC.

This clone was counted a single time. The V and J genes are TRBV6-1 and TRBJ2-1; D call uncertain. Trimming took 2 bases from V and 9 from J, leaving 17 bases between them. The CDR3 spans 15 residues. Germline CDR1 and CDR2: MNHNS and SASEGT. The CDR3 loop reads CASSESLAGSSEQFF. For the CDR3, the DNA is TGTGCCAGCAGTGAATCCCTCGCAGGCTCCAGTGAGCAGTTCTTC.